One sample yielded the 25 T cell receptor beta chains listed below, sequenced in a study of cytomegalovirus exposure and HLA in healthy donors. Sequenced by immunoSEQ multiplex PCR; TCRdb stores in-frame clones only, minus some. The table shows around 220,000 clones, with roughly 83% occurring only once. Sequences were obtained from PBMCs. Receptor source: a woman aged 25 to 39 in good health and CMV-seropositive.

V and J are TRBV6-1 and TRBJ2-5; 7 positions match TRBD1. The CDR3 is 15 residues long. From germline, CDR1 is MNHNS and CDR2 SASEGT. The J segment lost 0 bases and the V segment lost 7 bases, leaving 8 bases of the junction unmatched. The CDR3 spells CASTKPGQNQETQYF. CDR3 nucleotides: TGTGCCAGCACAAAACCGGGACAGAACCAAGAGACCCAGTACTTC.

J is TRBJ2-5 and V is TRBV7-9, with a tentative D call TRBD2 (7 bases). The CDR3 sequence is 16 residues long. V was trimmed by 5 bases and J by 6 bases, leaving 22 bases between them. Per the germline V gene, CDR1 is SEHNR and CDR2 is FQNEAQ (reference sequence). CDR3 sequence reads: CASSGVLGGASKTQYF. The DNA for the CDR3 is TGTGCCAGCAGCGGAGTCCTTGGGGGGGCCAGTAAGACCCAGTACTTC.

The genes are TRBV30 and TRBJ2-5; 8 bases map to TRBD2. The CDR3 runs to 15 residues. Germline V gene data show CDR1 as GTSNPN and CDR2 as SVGIG (reference sequence). V trimming: 0 bases; J trimming: 5 bases; junction bases outside the gene matches: 8. The CDR3: CAWSVHSGGPETQYF. CDR3 in DNA: TGTGCCTGGAGTGTACATTCGGGAGGGCCGGAGACCCAGTACTTC.

The count of this clone is one. This chain joins TRBV14 and TRBJ2-5; possible D gene TRBD2, 5 bases. The CDR3 length is 15 residues. Germline V gene lookup returns CDR1 SGHDN and CDR2 FVKESK. Trimming removed 1 base at V and 5 bases at J, with 14 bases between. The CDR3: CASSQVFRGSETQYF. The CDR3 nucleotides read TGTGCCAGCAGCCAAGTTTTTCGCGGGTCCGAGACCCAGTACTTC.

The rearrangement joins TRBV4-3 to TRBJ2-7; 9 bases are shared with TRBD1. Germline assignment: CDR1 LGHNA and CDR2 YSLEER. With 1 base clipped from V and 5 bases from J, the junction kept 9 bases outside the gene matches. CDR3 length: 16 amino acids. The CDR3 loop reads CASSQAFPGQGNEQYF. CDR3 DNA sequence: TGCGCCAGCAGCCAAGCCTTCCCGGGACAGGGTAACGAGCAGTACTTC.

This chain joins TRBV30 and TRBJ2-1, with a weak D call TRBD1 (6 bases). Germline V gives CDR1 GTSNPN, CDR2 SVGIG (reference sequence). The CDR3 is made up of 17 amino acids. Trimming took off 5 bases at V and 1 base at J, with 21 bases between the two ends. The chain's CDR3 is CAWGRDTFPLSYNEQFF. As DNA, the CDR3 is TGTGCCTGGGGACGGGACACATTCCCGCTTTCCTACAATGAGCAGTTCTTC.

The chain couples TRBV5-1 to TRBJ2-7, with 11 bases that match TRBD2. Germline V lookup: CDR1 SGHRS, CDR2 YFSETQ. The CDR3 extends over 14 amino acids. V gave up 4 bases and J gave up 3 bases; unmatched junction bases: 3. The CDR3 bases are TGCGCCAGCAGCACCGGGACTAGCGGCTACGAGCAGTACTTC. Its translation: CASSTGTSGYEQYF.

For this clone: The identical CDR3 is also encoded by other nucleotide sequences in the sample. The chain combines TRBV5-1 with TRBJ1-1; 8 nucleotides match TRBD1. Trimming cost V 1 base and J 3 bases; bases outside gene matches: 2. Per germline, CDR1 SGHRS and CDR2 YFSETQ. The CDR3 length is 14 residues. The CDR3 DNA follows: TGCGCCAGCAGCTTGACAGGGGGGTACACTGAAGCTTTCTTT. Translation gives CASSLTGGYTEAFF. The whole variable domain, remainder taken from reference TRBV5-1 and TRBJ1-1, is KAGVTQTPRYLIKTRGQQVTLSCSPISGHRSVSWYQQTPGQGLQFLFEYFSETQRNKGNFPGRFSGRQFSNSRSEMNVSTLELGDSALYLCASSLTGGYTEAFFGQGTRLTVV.

This clone appeared a few times. The chain employs TRBV2 and TRBJ2-3, with D possibly matching TRBD2 (6 bases). In germline, CDR1 is SNHLY, CDR2 FYNNEI. The CDR3 sequence is 13 residues long. Deletions cut 10 bases from V and 2 bases from J, with 13 bases between. The chain's CDR3 is CATRDFPTDTQYF. As DNA, the CDR3 is TGTGCCACCAGGGACTTTCCCACAGATACGCAGTATTTT.

The chain uses TRBV7-2 and TRBJ2-1; D perhaps matches TRBD2 (5 bases). V lost 1 base and J 4 bases, leaving 11 bases between the germline ends. The CDR3 runs to 15 residues. From germline, CDR1 is SGHTA and CDR2 FQGNSA. DNA for the CDR3: TGTGCCAGCAGCTTAGTGCTAGCTCCTTACAATGAGCAGTTCTTC. Protein product: CASSLVLAPYNEQFF.

This chain connects TRBV2 to TRBJ2-5; D may be TRBD2 (5 bases). The V gene's germline CDR1 is SNHLY and CDR2 FYNNEI. The CDR3 covers 13 residues. Trimming pared 5 bases from V and 5 bases from J, leaving 12 bases between. CDR3 in amino acids: CASSHGNGETQYF. In nucleotides, the CDR3 is TGTGCCAGCAGTCACGGGAACGGGGAGACCCAGTACTTC.

This chain joins TRBV27 and TRBJ1-1, with 7 bases aligning to TRBD1. Looked up from germline, CDR1 is MNHEY and CDR2 is SMNVEV (reference sequence). The CDR3 is 15 residues long. The trim removed 2 bases at V and 0 bases at J, leaving 3 bases unmatched. CDR3 protein: CASSLTGVMNTEAFF. The CDR3 DNA is TGTGCCAGCAGTTTAACAGGGGTGATGAACACTGAAGCTTTCTTT.

This rearrangement joins TRBV12-5 to TRBJ1-5; no reliable D call. Trimming left V 0 bases short and J 1 base short, with 25 bases between. Germline loops: CDR1 LGHNT, CDR2 FRNRAP. The CDR3 covers 21 residues. The CDR3 protein is CASGLVRDGTVVLVSNQPQHF. CDR3 bases: TGTGCTAGTGGTTTGGTACGCGACGGAACCGTAGTGTTGGTGAGCAATCAGCCCCAGCATTTT.

This clone came up a few times. The chain recombines TRBV4-2 with TRBJ2-7; 8 nucleotides align to TRBD2. The CDR3 is made up of 15 amino acids. CDR1 is LGHNA and CDR2 is YNFKEQ in the germline V gene. The trim removed 0 bases at V and 7 bases at J, leaving 8 bases unmatched. CDR3 loop: CASSQDDSGSDEQYF. In DNA form, the CDR3 reads TGTGCCAGCAGCCAAGACGACAGCGGGAGTGATGAGCAGTACTTC.

The chain combines TRBV6-4 with TRBJ2-2; tentatively, D is TRBD1 (6 bases). Germline loops: CDR1 MRHNA, CDR2 SNTAGT. V shed 0 bases and J shed 1 base, with 9 bases lying between them. This CDR3 has 16 amino acids. CDR3 DNA sequence: TGTGCCAGCAGTGACTCGGGACAACTGAACACCGGGGAGCTGTTTTTT. Its protein product is CASSDSGQLNTGELFF.

The rearrangement links TRBV7-9 to TRBJ2-1; D might be TRBD1 or TRBD2, each matching 5 bases. With 8 bases removed from V and 4 bases from J, the gap between germline ends came to 18 bases. The CDR3 is 15 residues long. Germline V gene sequence: CDR1 SEHNR, CDR2 FQNEAQ (reference sequence). CDR3 DNA: TGTGCCAGCCCTGCCCCCGGGGACGGTTACAATGAGCAGTTCTTC. Residues: CASPAPGDGYNEQFF.

This clone has only a few counts. This chain connects TRBV2 to TRBJ1-1; 7 bases fit TRBD1. Germline V gene data show CDR1 as SNHLY and CDR2 as FYNNEI. V lost 7 bases and J lost 6; bases outside the gene matches: 14. The CDR3 spans 15 residues. In nucleotides, the CDR3 is TGTGCCAGCACCGCAATGGACAGGTATGGGGCTGAAGCTTTCTTT. Encoded protein: CASTAMDRYGAEAFF.

There are a few counts of this clone. V and J are TRBV19 and TRBJ1-5; D uncertain. V shed 10 bases and J shed 7 bases, with 17 bases lying between them. The CDR3 runs to 13 residues. Germline lookup yields CDR1 LNHDA and CDR2 SQIVND (reference sequence). The CDR3 is CATQSRLHQPQHF. The CDR3 DNA reads TGTGCCACCCAGTCCCGCCTCCACCAGCCCCAGCATTTT. The full variable domain, with the rest looked up from reference TRBV19 and TRBJ1-5, is DGGITQSPKYLFRKEGQNVTLSCEQNLNHDAMYWYRQDPGQGLRLIYYSQIVNDFQKGDIAEGYSVSREKKESFPLTVTSAQKNPTAFYLCATQSRLHQPQHFGDGTRLSIL.

The chain carries TRBV9 and TRBJ2-7, with TRBD1 identical over 9 bases. Germline V gene data show CDR1 as SGDLS and CDR2 as YYNGEE. V was pared by 0 bases and J by 3 bases, with 7 bases of the junction left unmatched. This CDR3 is 16 amino acids long. CDR3 coding DNA: TGTGCCAGCAGCGTAGGGGGGACAGGGAACCTCTACGAGCAGTACTTC. It encodes CASSVGGTGNLYEQYF.

This rearrangement joins TRBV6-5 to TRBJ1-1; D unresolved. The CDR3 totals 11 residues. Germline CDR1 and CDR2: MNHEY and SVGAGI. Trimming removed 10 bases from V and 5 bases from J, with 11 bases in between. The chain's CDR3 is CAIRGGTEAFF. CDR3 coding DNA: TGTGCCATCAGAGGTGGAACTGAAGCTTTCTTT.

The V and J genes are TRBV4-2 and TRBJ2-7; 10 nucleotides line up with TRBD2. The V and J ends lost 0 bases and 5 bases, in that order; junction bases with no gene match: 7. This CDR3 region has 16 residues. The germline V gene encodes CDR1 LGHNA and CDR2 YNFKEQ. In DNA, the CDR3 is TGTGCCAGCAGCCAAGAGTCCGGGACTAGCGCCAACGAGCAGTACTTC. Translation: CASSQESGTSANEQYF.

V gene TRBV1 combines with J gene TRBJ2-7; TRBD2, the table's D call, lacks a check against the DNA. TRBV1 is annotated as a pseudogene. The CDR3 runs to 18 residues. The CDR3 sequence: CTSSQVSSGDPFGNEQYF. DNA for the CDR3: TGCACCAGCAGCCAAGTGTCTAGCGGGGACCCTTTTGGCAACGAGCAGTACTTC.

The chain has TRBV18 and TRBJ2-1, with D hard to call. The ends were cut back, 6 bases at V and 5 bases at J, with 2 bases in the middle. Germline V CDR1 and CDR2: KGHSH, LQKENI. The CDR3 consists of 10 residues. CDR3 residues: CASSDNEQFF. Written as DNA, the CDR3 is TGTGCCAGCTCTGACAATGAGCAGTTCTTC.

This CDR3 is CASSRTSGRDGGSYEQYF. CDR3 coding DNA: TGTGCCAGCAGTCGGACTAGCGGGAGGGACGGCGGGTCCTACGAGCAGTACTTC. The rearrangement joins TRBV4-2 to TRBJ2-7, with TRBD2 matching over 15 bases. CDR1 and CDR2 (germline): LGHNA, YNFKEQ. This CDR3 contains 18 residues. The V and J ends lost 6 bases and 1 base, in that order; junction bases with no gene match: 10.

The V gene is TRBV9, the J gene TRBJ2-1; 10 positions agree with TRBD2. Germline CDR1 is SGDLS and CDR2 is YYNGEE. CDR3 size: 18 residues. Unmatched junction bases numbered 6, after V lost 0 bases and J lost 0 bases. DNA for the CDR3: TGTGCCAGCAGCGTAGGGACTAGCGGTCTCAGCTCCTACAATGAGCAGTTCTTC. It codes for CASSVGTSGLSSYNEQFF. The complete variable domain, with remaining parts taken from reference TRBV9 and TRBJ2-1, reads DSGVTQTPKHLITATGQRVTLRCSPRSGDLSVYWYQQSLDQGLQFLIQYYNGEERAKGNILERFSAQQFPDLHSELNLSSLELGDSALYFCASSVGTSGLSSYNEQFFGPGTRLTVL.